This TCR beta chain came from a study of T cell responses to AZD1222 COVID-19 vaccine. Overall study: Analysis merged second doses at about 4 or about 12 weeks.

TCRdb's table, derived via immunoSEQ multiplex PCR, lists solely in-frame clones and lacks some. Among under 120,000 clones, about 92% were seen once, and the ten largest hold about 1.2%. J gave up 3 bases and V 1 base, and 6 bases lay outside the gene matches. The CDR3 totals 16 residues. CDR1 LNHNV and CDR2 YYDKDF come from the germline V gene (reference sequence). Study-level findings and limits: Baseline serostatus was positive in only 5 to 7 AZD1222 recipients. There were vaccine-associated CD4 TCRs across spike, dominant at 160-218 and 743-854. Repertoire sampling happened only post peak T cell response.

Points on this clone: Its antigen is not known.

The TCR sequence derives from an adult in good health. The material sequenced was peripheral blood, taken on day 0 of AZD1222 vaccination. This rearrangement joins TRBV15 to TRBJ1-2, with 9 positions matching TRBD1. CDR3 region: CATSRGARQGDYGYTF. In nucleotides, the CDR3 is TGTGCCACCAGCAGAGGGGCAAGACAGGGGGACTATGGCTACACCTTC. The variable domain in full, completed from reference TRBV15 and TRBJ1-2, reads DAMVIQNPRYQVTQFGKPVTLSCSQTLNHNVMYWYQQKSSQAPKLLFHYYDKDFNNEADTPDNFQSRRPNTSFCFLDIRSPGLGDTAMYLCATSRGARQGDYGYTFGSGTRLTVV.